One and the same sample provided the 2 T cell receptor beta chains below, sequenced in a study of T cells in women clearing cervical HPV infection (dated by TCRdb to the late 2010s). The library was built by means of the immunoSEQ multiplex PCR assay. Here the immuneACCESS table is served through TCRdb, limited to in-frame sequences with V and J called. Missing clones are a known gap in these copies; in checked studies unresolved V genes cover under half, and the rest lacks a known reason. This sample's listing comprises tens of thousands of clones. The ten largest clones add up to under 8.5% of the sample. The sequencing sample was made of blood buffy coat. Every receptor here comes from a woman aged 18 to 75 with a cervical HPV16 infection that either progressed to CIN3+ or cleared (not recorded which).

Of note for this clone: The CDR3 is cut off 3 residues early in the read; its end comes from the germline J gene. The chain has TRBV2 and TRBJ2-7; 9 nucleotides match TRBD2. Trimming cost V 3 bases and J 3 bases; bases outside gene matches: 9. The length of the CDR3 is 16 residues. Germline CDR1 SNHLY, CDR2 FYNNEI. CDR3: CASSDSTTSGHYEQYF. The sequenced CDR3 bases are TGTGCCAGCAGTGATAGCACGACTAGCGGTCACTACGAG.

As concerns this clone: The read is 3 residues too short to cover the CDR3 end, so that end is filled in from the germline J gene. This chain links TRBV28 with TRBJ2-2, with 11 bases identical to TRBD2. CDR3 length equals 16 residues. V lost 4 bases and J lost 3; bases outside the gene matches: 4. Germline lookup yields CDR1 MDHEN and CDR2 SYDVKM. CDR3 bases read: TGTGCCAGCAGTTCCCGACTAGCGGGGTACACCGGGGAG. It is translated as CASSSRLAGYTGE. The entire CDR3 reads CASSSRLAGYTGELFF.